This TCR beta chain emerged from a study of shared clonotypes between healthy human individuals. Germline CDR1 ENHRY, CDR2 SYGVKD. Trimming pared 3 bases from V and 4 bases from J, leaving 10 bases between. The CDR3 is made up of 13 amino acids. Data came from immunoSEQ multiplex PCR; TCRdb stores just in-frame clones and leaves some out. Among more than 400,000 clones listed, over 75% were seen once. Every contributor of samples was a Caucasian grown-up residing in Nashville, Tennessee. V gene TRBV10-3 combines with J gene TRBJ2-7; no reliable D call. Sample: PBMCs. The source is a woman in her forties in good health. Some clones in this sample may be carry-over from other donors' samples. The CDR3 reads CAISDRLKYEQYF. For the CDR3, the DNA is TGTGCCATCAGTGACAGGCTAAAATACGAGCAGTACTTC.